This TCR beta chain stems from a study of T cell responses to AZD1222 COVID-19 vaccine. Study results and caveats: CD4 TCRs associated with vaccination spanned spike, dominating at 160-218 and 743-854. Clonal diversity was possibly underestimated; the donors were predominantly white British and more often female. Sampled repertoires all dated from after the peak T cell response. Baseline testing showed seropositivity in only five to seven AZD1222 recipients.

This table comes from immunoSEQ multiplex PCR, and its TCRdb copy is limited to in-frame clones, with some not included. The sample comprises about 150,000 clones, 85% to 95% of which are singletons, and 1.9% rests with the top ten. V lost 0 bases, J lost 6 bases, and 9 bases lay in between. The CDR3 contains 13 residues. Germline CDR1 and CDR2: GTSNPN and SVGIG (reference sequence). Comment on this clone: Its antigen remains unknown.

The chain joins TRBV30 to TRBJ1-5, with D perhaps matching TRBD1 (6 bases). The sequence derives from an adult in good health. Sequenced here: peripheral blood, sampled on day 0 of AZD1222 vaccination. In DNA, the CDR3 is TGTGCCTGGAGTGTACTAGGGGGTCAGCCCCAGCATTTT. Protein product: CAWSVLGGQPQHF.